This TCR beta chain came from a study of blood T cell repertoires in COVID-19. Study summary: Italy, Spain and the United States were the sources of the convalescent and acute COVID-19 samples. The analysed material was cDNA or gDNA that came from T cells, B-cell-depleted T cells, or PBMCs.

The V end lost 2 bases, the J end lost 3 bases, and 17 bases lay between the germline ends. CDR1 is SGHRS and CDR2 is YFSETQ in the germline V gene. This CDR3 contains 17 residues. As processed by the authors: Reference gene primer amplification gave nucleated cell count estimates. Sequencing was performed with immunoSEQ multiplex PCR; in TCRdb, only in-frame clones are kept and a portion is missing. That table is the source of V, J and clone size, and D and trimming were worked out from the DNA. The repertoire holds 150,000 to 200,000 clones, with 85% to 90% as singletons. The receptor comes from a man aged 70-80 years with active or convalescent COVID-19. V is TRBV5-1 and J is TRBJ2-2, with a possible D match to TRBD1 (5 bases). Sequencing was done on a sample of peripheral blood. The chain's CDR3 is CASSFRALRPDTGELFF. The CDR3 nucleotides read TGCGCCAGCAGCTTCAGGGCTCTGCGGCCGGACACCGGGGAGCTGTTTTTT.